This T cell receptor beta chain was observed in a study of a mutant IDH1 vaccine in newly diagnosed glioma. At the level of the study: Patients were pretreated with radiotherapy, temozolomide, or both, mostly both. Study-wide findings and caveats: Changes in the top peripheral T cell clonotypes seemingly had no bearing on pseudoprogression.

The CDR3 contains 17 residues. Germline V gene sequence: CDR1 LNHDA, CDR2 SQIVND (reference sequence). V was pared by 0 bases and J by 4 bases, with 16 bases between. Time point in this sample: week 47, end of study. Each vaccine dose was 300 ug of mutant IDH1 20-mer peptide, with topical imiquimod. On this clone itself: What it binds is not known.

Sequencing was performed with immunoSEQ multiplex PCR; in TCRdb, only in-frame clones are kept and a portion is missing. This table has almost 95,000 clones, 85% to 90% appearing once. The genes are TRBV19 and TRBJ2-1, with TRBD2 as a possible D gene (5 bases). This sequence was found in a woman in her fifties or sixties with glioma. The sample consisted of PBMCs, taken from a glioma patient whose treatment included an IDH1 peptide vaccine. CDR3 protein: CASSIDGRGSYYNEQFF. In DNA form, the CDR3 reads TGTGCCAGTAGTATAGATGGGAGAGGGTCTTATTACAATGAGCAGTTCTTC.